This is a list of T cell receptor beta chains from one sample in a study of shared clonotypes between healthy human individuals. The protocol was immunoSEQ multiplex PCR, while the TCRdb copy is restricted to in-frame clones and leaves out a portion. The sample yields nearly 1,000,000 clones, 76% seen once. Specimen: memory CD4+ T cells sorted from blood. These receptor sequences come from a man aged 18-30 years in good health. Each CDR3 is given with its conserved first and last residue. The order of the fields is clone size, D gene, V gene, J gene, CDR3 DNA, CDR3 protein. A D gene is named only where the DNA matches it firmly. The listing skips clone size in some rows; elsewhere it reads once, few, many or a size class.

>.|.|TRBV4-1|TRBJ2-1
TGCGCCAGCAGCCCGGGGAGCTCCTACAATGAGCAGTTCTTC
CASSPGSSYNEQFF
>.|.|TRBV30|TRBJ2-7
TGTGCCTGGAGTGTACGGGGCAGGGGATACTACGAGCAGTACTTC
CAWSVRGRGYYEQYF
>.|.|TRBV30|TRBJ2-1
TGTGCCTGGAGCCGCACTGAGCAGTTCTTC
CAWSRTEQFF
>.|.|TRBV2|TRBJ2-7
TGTGCCAGCAAGGCAGGGGAAATCCCCTACGAGCAGTACTTC
CASKAGEIPYEQYF
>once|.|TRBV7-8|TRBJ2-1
TGTGCCAGCAGCTTAACCGGGACAACCTACAATGAGCAGTTCTTC
CASSLTGTTYNEQFF
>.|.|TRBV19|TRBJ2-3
TGTGCCAGTAGCTTCCGGGGGTCCACAGATACGCAGTATTTT
CASSFRGSTDTQYF
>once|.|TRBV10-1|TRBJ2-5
TGCGCCAGCAGCCCAACTTTTTGGGGGACCCAGTACTTC
CASSPTFWGTQYF
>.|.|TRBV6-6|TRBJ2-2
TGTGCCAGCAGACCGACCCTGGAACAGAGGACCGGGGAGCTGTTTTTT
CASRPTLEQRTGELFF
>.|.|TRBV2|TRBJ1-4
TGTGCCAGCAGAATAGGGACTTCAACTAATGAAAAACTGTTTTTT
CASRIGTSTNEKLFF
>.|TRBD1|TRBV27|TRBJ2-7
TGTGCCAGCAGTTCCACAGCGTTGGACAGGGGGATCGACGAGCAGTACTTC
CASSSTALDRGIDEQYF
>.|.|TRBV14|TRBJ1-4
TGTGCCAGCATTACAGGAGACCCACGTATGTGTGAAAAACTGTTTTTT
CASITGDPRMCEKLFF
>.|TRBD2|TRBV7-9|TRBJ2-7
TGTGCCAGCAGCTTAGCGCTTGCGGGAGCCTACGAGCAGTACTTC
CASSLALAGAYEQYF
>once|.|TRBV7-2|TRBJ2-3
TGTGCCAGCAGCTTTTCAGGGACGCAGTATTTT
CASSFSGTQYF
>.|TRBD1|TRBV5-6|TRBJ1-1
TGTGCCAGCAGCTTGGGGGACAGGGTGAACACTGAAGCTTTCTTT
CASSLGDRVNTEAFF
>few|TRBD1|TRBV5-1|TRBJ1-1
TGCGCCAGTTCATTACAGGGGACCCTTGAAGCTTTCTTT
CASSLQGTLEAFF
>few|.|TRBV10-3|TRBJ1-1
TGTGCCATCAGTGAACCCTTGGGTGAAGCTTTCTTT
CAISEPLGEAFF
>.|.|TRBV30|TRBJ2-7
TGTGCCTGGAGTAGGGGGCTTGGAGGGTACGAGCAGTACTTC
CAWSRGLGGYEQYF
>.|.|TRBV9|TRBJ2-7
TGTGCCAGCAGCGTAGGGGGTATCTCCTACGAGCAGTACTTC
CASSVGGISYEQYF
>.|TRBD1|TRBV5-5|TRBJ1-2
TGTGCCAGCAGCTTACAGGGGGCGGATGGCTACACCTTC
CASSLQGADGYTF
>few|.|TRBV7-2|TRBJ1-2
TGTGCCAGCAGGCGAGAGGGGTACTATGGCTACACCTTC
CASRREGYYGYTF
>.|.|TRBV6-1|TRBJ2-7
TGTGCCCACGGCCTCCTTGCCTACGAGCAGTACTTC
CAHGLLAYEQYF
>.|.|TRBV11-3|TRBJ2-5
TGTGCCAGCAGCGTACACAGGGGAGGGGGAGAGACCCAGTACTTC
CASSVHRGGGETQYF
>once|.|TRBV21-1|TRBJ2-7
TGTGCCAGCAGCCGCCTTCCGGGTCCCTACGAGCAGTACTTC
CASSRLPGPYEQYF
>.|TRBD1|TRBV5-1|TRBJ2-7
TGCGCCAGCAGCTCGCTGGGACAGACCTACGAGCAGTACTTC
CASSSLGQTYEQYF
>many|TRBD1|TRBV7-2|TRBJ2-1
TGTGCCAGCAGCCCGACGGGACAGGGTAACTACAATGAGCAGTTCTTC
CASSPTGQGNYNEQFF
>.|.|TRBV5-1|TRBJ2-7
TGCGCCAGCAGCTTTCCAGGGACGGGCTACGAGCAGTACTTC
CASSFPGTGYEQYF
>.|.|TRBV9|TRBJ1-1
TGTGCCAGCAGGGTAAGCGACACTGAAGCTTTCTTT
CASRVSDTEAFF
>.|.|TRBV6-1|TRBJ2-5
TGTGCAGCTGAAAGGGACTTTCTGCAAGAGACCCAGTACTTC
CAAERDFLQETQYF
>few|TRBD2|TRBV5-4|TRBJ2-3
TGTGCCAGCAGCTCAGCGGGAGGGAGCACAGATACGCAGTATTTT
CASSSAGGSTDTQYF
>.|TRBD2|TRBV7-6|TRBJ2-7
TGTGCCAGCAGCCCGGGACTAGCGGGAATCTACGAGCAGTACTTC
CASSPGLAGIYEQYF
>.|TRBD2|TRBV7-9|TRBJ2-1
TGTGCCAGCAGCTTAGGCGGGGGGGCCCCGGATGAGCAGTTCTTC
CASSLGGGAPDEQFF
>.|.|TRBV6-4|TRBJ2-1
TGTGCCAGCAGTGACGGGGGGCGCCATTACAATGAGCAGTTCTTC
CASSDGGRHYNEQFF
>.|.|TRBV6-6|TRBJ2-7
TGTGCCAGCAGTTATCCGTCTTACGAGCAGTACTTC
CASSYPSYEQYF
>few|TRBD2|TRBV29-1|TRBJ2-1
TGCAGCGTTGCCCTAGGGGGGACTAGGGGCGACAATGAGCAGTTCTTC
CSVALGGTRGDNEQFF
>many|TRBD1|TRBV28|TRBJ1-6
TGTGCCAGCAGTTTACTAAGCCCCAGGGACAGTAATTCACCCCTCCACTTT
CASSLLSPRDSNSPLHF
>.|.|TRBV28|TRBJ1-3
TGTGCCAGCAGTTTAGGGGGGCTCTCTGGAAACACCATATATTTT
CASSLGGLSGNTIYF
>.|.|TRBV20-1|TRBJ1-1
TGCAGTGCCACAACAGTCACTGAAGCTTTCTTT
CSATTVTEAFF
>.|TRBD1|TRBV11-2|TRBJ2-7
TGTGCCAGCAGCCAAATTAAACAGGGGTTGGGCGAGCAGTACTTC
CASSQIKQGLGEQYF
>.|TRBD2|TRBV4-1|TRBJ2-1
TGCGCCAGCAGCCAATTGACTAGCGGGGGAGACAATGAGCAGTTCTTC
CASSQLTSGGDNEQFF
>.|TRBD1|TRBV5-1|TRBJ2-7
TGCGCCAGCAGCTTATCGGGACAGGGGTTTAACGAGCAGTACTTC
CASSLSGQGFNEQYF
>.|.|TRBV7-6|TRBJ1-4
TGTGCCAGCAGCTTAGTAGAAACAACTAATGAAAAACTGTTTTTT
CASSLVETTNEKLFF
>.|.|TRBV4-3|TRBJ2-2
TGCGCCAGCAGCCAAGGGGCGACGGGGAAAACCGGGGAGCTGTTTTTT
CASSQGATGKTGELFF
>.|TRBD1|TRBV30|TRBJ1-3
TGTGCCTGGAGGGACAGGGGGGACACCATATATTTT
CAWRDRGDTIYF
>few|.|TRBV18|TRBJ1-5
TGTGCCAGCTCCCCCGGCTACGGTCAGCCCCAGCATTTT
CASSPGYGQPQHF
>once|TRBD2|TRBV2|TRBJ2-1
TGTGCCAGCAGACCTGGTGGGACTAGCGGCTACAATGAGCAGTTCTTC
CASRPGGTSGYNEQFF
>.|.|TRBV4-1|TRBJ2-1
.
CASSQDVASGSRFF
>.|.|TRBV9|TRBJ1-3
TGTGCCAGCAGCGTTCCAGGGAGTGGAAACACCATATATTTT
CASSVPGSGNTIYF
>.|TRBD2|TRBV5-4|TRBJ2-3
TGTGCCAGCAGCTTGATAGCGGGGGGGCAAGATACGCAGTATTTT
CASSLIAGGQDTQYF
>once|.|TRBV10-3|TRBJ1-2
TGTGCCATCAGTGATAATATTAACTATGGCTACACCTTC
CAISDNINYGYTF
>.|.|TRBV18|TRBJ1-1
TGTGCCAGCTCACCAAACTCAGGGATCACTGAAGCTTTCTTT
CASSPNSGITEAFF
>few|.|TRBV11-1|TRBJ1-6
TGTGCCAGCAGCTTAGAGGGGTCATTCGGCAATTCACCCCTCCACTTT
CASSLEGSFGNSPLHF
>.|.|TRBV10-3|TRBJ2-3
TGTGCCATCACAGGAGGATTCACAGATACGCAGTATTTT
CAITGGFTDTQYF
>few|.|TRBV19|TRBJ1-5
TGTGCCAGTAGTACGAGGACAGGCAATCAGCCCCAGCATTTT
CASSTRTGNQPQHF
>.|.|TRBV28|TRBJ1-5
TGTGCCAGCAGGCACGATAAGGTCGGGCAGGGCAATCAGCCCCAGCATTTT
CASRHDKVGQGNQPQHF
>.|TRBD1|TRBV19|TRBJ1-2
TGTGCCAGTAGGCGACAGGGGGATTCTAGCTATGGCTACACCTTC
CASRRQGDSSYGYTF